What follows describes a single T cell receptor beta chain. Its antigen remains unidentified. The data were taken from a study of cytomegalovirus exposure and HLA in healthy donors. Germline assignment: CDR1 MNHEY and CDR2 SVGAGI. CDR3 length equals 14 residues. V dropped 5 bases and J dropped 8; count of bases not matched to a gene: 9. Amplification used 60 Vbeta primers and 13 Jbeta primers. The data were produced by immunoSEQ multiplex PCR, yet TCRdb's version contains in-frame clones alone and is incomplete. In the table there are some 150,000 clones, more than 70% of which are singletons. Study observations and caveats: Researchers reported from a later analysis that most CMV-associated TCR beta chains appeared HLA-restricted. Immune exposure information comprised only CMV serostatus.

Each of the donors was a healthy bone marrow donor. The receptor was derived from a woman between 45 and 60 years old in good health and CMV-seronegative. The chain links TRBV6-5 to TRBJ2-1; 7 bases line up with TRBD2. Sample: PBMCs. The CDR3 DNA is TGTGCCAGCAGTGACGGGCCTAGCGGCCATGAGCAGTTCTTC. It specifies CASSDGPSGHEQFF.